This T cell receptor beta chain was captured by sequencing in a study of PD-1 and CTLA-4 blockade in melanoma. The data were produced by immunoSEQ multiplex PCR, yet TCRdb's version contains in-frame clones alone and is incomplete. The profile covers some 21,000 clones, with more than 70% appearing a single time and less than 9% taken by the ten largest. This TCR was recovered from a human donor with melanoma. This material consisted of CD8+ T cells from peripheral blood, taken before anti-PD-1 treatment.

CDR3 in amino acids: CASSVDWGAGEPQHF. For the CDR3, the DNA is TGTGCCAGCAGCGTAGACTGGGGGGCAGGGGAGCCCCAGCATTTT. This chain connects TRBV9 to TRBJ1-5; the D gene is possibly TRBD1 (6 bases). V gave up 0 bases and J gave up 8 bases, with 15 bases separating them. The CDR3 runs to 15 residues. From germline, CDR1 is SGDLS and CDR2 YYNGEE. The full variable domain, rest sourced from reference TRBV9 and TRBJ1-5, is DSGVTQTPKHLITATGQRVTLRCSPRSGDLSVYWYQQSLDQGLQFLIQYYNGEERAKGNILERFSAQQFPDLHSELNLSSLELGDSALYFCASSVDWGAGEPQHFGDGTRLSIL.